This entry lists 17 T cell receptor beta chains sequenced from one sample in a study of blood T cell repertoires in COVID-19. Sequenced by immunoSEQ multiplex PCR; TCRdb stores in-frame clones only, minus some. The sample shows 180,000 or so clones, roughly 86% of them seen only once. Sequencing was carried out using peripheral blood. These receptors came from a woman aged 45-59 years with acute or convalescent COVID-19.

V gene TRBV11-3 combines with J gene TRBJ1-2, with D perhaps TRBD1 (5 bases). CDR1 is SGHNT, CDR2 YENEEA, per germline. The CDR3 contains 14 residues. Trimming shortened V by 1 base and J by 2 bases, and 8 bases separated the two germline ends. The CDR3 nucleotides are TGTGCCAGCAGCTTAGTGGGGGGAAACTATGGCTACACCTTC. It specifies CASSLVGGNYGYTF.

The table lists this clone with a few counts. The genes are TRBV28 and TRBJ1-1; 7 bases agree with TRBD1. Per germline, CDR1 MDHEN and CDR2 SYDVKM. The junction had 2 bases not matched to a gene; V was cut back by 3 bases and J by 4 bases. The CDR3 has 13 amino acids. The CDR3 coding sequence is TGTGCCAGCAGTTTCTCAGGGGGCACTGAAGCTTTCTTT. It encodes CASSFSGGTEAFF.

This clone was recorded once. The chain carries TRBV19 and TRBJ2-7; 12 bases fit TRBD2. The CDR3 covers 16 residues. V shed 6 bases, J shed 0 bases, and the junction held 6 bases outside the gene matches. The germline V gene has CDR1 LNHDA and CDR2 SQIVND (reference sequence). The CDR3: CASSPRLAGVSYEQYF. The DNA for the CDR3 is TGTGCCAGTAGCCCAAGACTAGCGGGAGTCTCCTACGAGCAGTACTTC.

The chain couples TRBV28 to TRBJ2-5; D perhaps matches TRBD1 (6 bases). Germline V gene lookup returns CDR1 MDHEN and CDR2 SYDVKM. V was trimmed by 3 bases and J by 5 bases, leaving 19 bases between them. The CDR3 consists of 16 residues. CDR3 amino acids: CASSFSGAGVIETQYF. The CDR3 DNA follows: TGTGCCAGCAGTTTTTCAGGGGCCGGTGTAATCGAGACCCAGTACTTC.

The chain joins TRBV3-1 (or the pseudogene TRBV3-2) to TRBJ2-1; D remains ambiguous. Trimming took off 3 bases at V and 7 bases at J, with 10 bases between the two ends. Germline V gene sequence: CDR1 LGHDT, CDR2 YNNKEL (reference sequence). The CDR3 totals 13 residues. The CDR3 loop is CASSHHTRNEQFF. The CDR3 DNA is TGTGCCAGCAGCCATCATACGCGGAATGAGCAGTTCTTC.

CDR3 region: CASREAGDNQPQHF. The CDR3 DNA follows: TGTGCCAGCCGGGAAGCAGGGGACAATCAGCCCCAGCATTTT. The chain couples TRBV2 to TRBJ1-5; a possible D gene is TRBD1 (6 bases). The germline gives CDR1 SNHLY, CDR2 FYNNEI. V lost 8 bases to trimming and J lost 3 bases, with 14 bases between them. The CDR3 has 14 residues. Supplemented by reference TRBV2 and TRBJ1-5, the full variable domain reads EPEVTQTPSHQVTQMGQEVILRCVPISNHLYFYWYRQILGQKVEFLVSFYNNEISEKSEIFDDQFSVERPDGSNFTLKIRSTKLEDSAMYFCASREAGDNQPQHFGDGTRLSIL.

This CDR3 reads CASSLVAASGTDTQYF. As DNA, the CDR3 is TGCGCCAGCAGCTTGGTGGCAGCGTCTGGCACAGATACGCAGTATTTT. The V and J genes are TRBV5-1 and TRBJ2-3; D gene uncertain. The CDR3 covers 16 residues. The germline V gene encodes CDR1 SGHRS and CDR2 YFSETQ. The V and J ends lost 0 bases and 1 base respectively, with 12 bases between them. Looking up the rest from reference TRBV5-1 and TRBJ2-3 gives the full variable domain: KAGVTQTPRYLIKTRGQQVTLSCSPISGHRSVSWYQQTPGQGLQFLFEYFSETQRNKGNFPGRFSGRQFSNSRSEMNVSTLELGDSALYLCASSLVAASGTDTQYFGPGTRLTVL.

DNA for the CDR3: TGTGCCAGCAGCTTCGACAGTAGAAATGAAAAACTGTTTTTT. Its translation is CASSFDSRNEKLFF. The J gene is TRBJ1-4, the V gene TRBV7-9; maybe TRBD1 (5 bases). Trimming pared 3 bases from V and 5 bases from J, leaving 10 bases between. Germline V gene sequence: CDR1 SEHNR, CDR2 FQNEAQ (reference sequence). The CDR3 is 14 amino acids. The full variable domain, in which reference TRBV7-9 and TRBJ1-4 provide the parts outside the CDR3, is DTGVSQNPRHKITKRGQNVTFRCDPISEHNRLYWYRQTLGQGPEFLTYFQNEAQLEKSRLLSDRFSAERPKGSFSTLEIQRTEQGDSAMYLCASSFDSRNEKLFFGSGTQLSVL.

This sequence joins TRBV11-3 and TRBJ2-1, with D possibly being TRBD2 (5 bases). The V and J ends lost 4 bases and 13 bases respectively, with 14 bases between them. Germline CDR1 and CDR2: SGHNT and YENEEA. There are 12 residues in the CDR3. The CDR3 DNA is TGTGCCAGCAGCTCCCGTGAGGAGGACCAGTTCTTC. Amino acids: CASSSREEDQFF.

The chain has TRBV7-2 and TRBJ1-5; TRBD1 matches 10 bases. With 5 bases clipped from V and 7 bases from J, the junction kept 8 bases outside the gene matches. CDR1 and CDR2 from the germline V gene are SGHTA and FQGNSA. The CDR3 totals 15 residues. In DNA form, the CDR3 reads TGTGCCAGCAGCCCGCGACAGGGGGCCGGCCAGCCCCAGCATTTT. It is translated as CASSPRQGAGQPQHF.

The chain combines TRBV19 with TRBJ1-1; 7 nucleotides match TRBD1. V shed 5 bases, J shed 0 bases, and the junction held 9 bases outside the gene matches. This CDR3 region has 16 residues. Germline lookup yields CDR1 LNHDA and CDR2 SQIVND (reference sequence). In DNA, the CDR3 is TGTGCCAGTAGTCCTCGACAGGGCTCCATGAACACTGAAGCTTTCTTT. Translation gives CASSPRQGSMNTEAFF.

The sample holds a few counts of this clone. The chain joins TRBV5-1 to TRBJ1-5; no reliable D call. Per germline, CDR1 SGHRS and CDR2 YFSETQ. Trimming left V 0 bases short and J 4 bases short, with 11 bases between. The CDR3 has 15 amino acids. The CDR3 DNA is TGCGCCAGCAGCTTGGGTGGAGACCCGAATCAGCCCCAGCATTTT. It yields the protein CASSLGGDPNQPQHF.

The chain uses TRBV27 and TRBJ1-6, with D possibly being TRBD1 (6 bases). Deletions cut 2 bases from V and 7 bases from J, with 18 bases between. The CDR3 covers 17 residues. Germline values: CDR1 MNHEY, CDR2 SMNVEV (reference sequence). The CDR3, as DNA: TGTGCCAGCAGTTTACTAGCTCGGGGGGCGAAGAATTCACCCCTCCACTTT. Its protein product is CASSLLARGAKNSPLHF.

The chain employs TRBV11-2 and TRBJ2-7, with D maybe TRBD1 (5 bases). V was clipped by 1 base and J by 0 bases, with 10 bases between them. This CDR3 has 15 amino acids. Per the germline V gene, CDR1 is SGHAT and CDR2 is FQNNGV. The chain's CDR3 is CASSLGQGLSYEQYF. In DNA, the CDR3 is TGTGCCAGCAGCTTAGGGCAGGGTCTCTCCTACGAGCAGTACTTC. The whole variable domain, filled in from reference TRBV11-2 and TRBJ2-7, reads EAGVAQSPRYKIIEKRQSVAFWCNPISGHATLYWYQQILGQGPKLLIQFQNNGVVDDSQLPKDRFSAERLKGVDSTLKIQPAKLEDSAVYLCASSLGQGLSYEQYFGPGTRLTVT.

The chain links TRBV6-1 to TRBJ1-2; perhaps TRBD1 as D (6 bases). CDR1 is MNHNS, CDR2 SASEGT, per germline. Trimming removed 1 base from V and 5 bases from J, with 8 bases in between. The CDR3 runs to 13 residues. Written as DNA, the CDR3 is TGTGCCAGCAGTGAAGACAGGGTTTATGGCTACACCTTC. This encodes CASSEDRVYGYTF.

The V gene is TRBV27, the J gene TRBJ2-2, with D possibly being TRBD2 (5 bases). Germline values: CDR1 MNHEY, CDR2 SMNVEV (reference sequence). This CDR3 has 16 residues. With 8 bases removed from V and 6 bases from J, the gap between germline ends came to 22 bases. The CDR3 is CASEATSSSSAGELFF. The CDR3 DNA reads TGTGCCAGCGAAGCTACTTCTAGCAGTAGTGCCGGGGAGCTGTTTTTT.

The CDR3 coding sequence is TGTGCCAGCAGCTTAGATCCTAGCGCGGAGACCCAGTACTTC. Protein product: CASSLDPSAETQYF. This sequence joins TRBV7-8 and TRBJ2-5, with a possible D match to TRBD2 (6 bases). Between the trimmed V and J ends, which lost 1 base and 5 bases, there was a span of 11 bases. This CDR3 has 14 residues. CDR1 and CDR2 from the germline V gene are SGHVS and FQNEAQ.